The 26 T cell receptor beta chains reported below all come from one sample, sequenced in a study of cytomegalovirus exposure and HLA in healthy donors. In the PCR, 60 Vbeta and 13 Jbeta primers were used. This table comes from immunoSEQ multiplex PCR, and its TCRdb copy is limited to in-frame clones, with some not included. Of roughly 190,000 clones listed, roughly 80% are singletons. Sequencing was carried out using PBMCs. The receptors come from a woman between 50 and 59 years old in good health and CMV-seronegative.

The chain has TRBV5-1 and TRBJ1-2; 10 positions match TRBD1. Germline assignment: CDR1 SGHRS and CDR2 YFSETQ. The CDR3 sequence is 17 residues long. V dropped 0 bases and J dropped 6; count of bases not matched to a gene: 11. CDR3: CASSLAGQGKGGDGYTF. CDR3 DNA: TGCGCCAGCAGCTTGGCGGGACAGGGGAAAGGAGGCGATGGCTACACCTTC. Full variable domain (outside the CDR3, taken from reference TRBV5-1 and TRBJ1-2): KAGVTQTPRYLIKTRGQQVTLSCSPISGHRSVSWYQQTPGQGLQFLFEYFSETQRNKGNFPGRFSGRQFSNSRSEMNVSTLELGDSALYLCASSLAGQGKGGDGYTFGSGTRLTVV.

Comments on this clone: This specimen includes other DNA sequences encoding the same CDR3. This chain uses TRBV7-2 with TRBJ2-2; no clear D. The CDR3 loop spans 13 amino acids. Trimming left V 6 bases short and J 1 base short, with 6 bases between. Germline CDR1 and CDR2: SGHTA and FQGNSA. In nucleotides, the CDR3 is TGTGCCAGCAGTCCCAGGAACACCGGGGAGCTGTTTTTT. Its protein product is CASSPRNTGELFF.

This rearrangement joins TRBV5-1 to TRBJ2-1, with a tentative D call TRBD2 (5 bases). Looked up from germline, CDR1 is SGHRS and CDR2 is YFSETQ. The ends were cut back, 0 bases at V and 15 bases at J, with 13 bases in the middle. The CDR3 is 12 amino acids. For the CDR3, the DNA is TGCGCCAGCAGCTTGGAGGCCGGCGGGTGGTTCTTC. It codes for CASSLEAGGWFF.

The count of this clone is one. The chain has TRBV18 and TRBJ1-2; TRBD1 aligns across 9 bases. The junction had 7 bases not matched to a gene; V was cut back by 6 bases and J by 8 bases. The CDR3 runs to 13 residues. CDR1 is KGHSH and CDR2 is LQKENI in the germline V gene. In DNA, the CDR3 is TGTGCCAGCTCGCCGGACAGGGGCCGAGGCTACACCTTC. Its translation is CASSPDRGRGYTF.

The rearrangement uses TRBV19 and TRBJ2-3, with D perhaps TRBD1 (5 bases). Trimming shortened V by 4 bases and J by 0 bases, and 8 bases separated the two germline ends. The CDR3 consists of 14 residues. CDR1 is LNHDA, CDR2 SQIVND, per germline (reference sequence). CDR3 sequence (DNA): TGTGCCAGTAGTACCAGGGTGAGCACAGATACGCAGTATTTT. Translated: CASSTRVSTDTQYF.

The chain joins TRBV6-1 to TRBJ1-6; D is ambiguous. V lost 4 bases and J 3 bases, leaving 13 bases between the germline ends. Germline CDR1 is MNHNS and CDR2 is SASEGT. The CDR3 consists of 16 residues. CDR3 bases: TGTGCCAGCAGTGCCAACAGATTAGACTATAATTCACCCCTCCACTTT. It codes for CASSANRLDYNSPLHF.

The J gene is TRBJ2-7, the V gene TRBV27; D might be TRBD2 (6 bases). The CDR3 has 13 amino acids. The V gene's germline CDR1 is MNHEY and CDR2 SMNVEV (reference sequence). Trimming left V 6 bases short and J 6 bases short, with 15 bases between. DNA for the CDR3: TGTGCCAGCAGAAGACTAGAAACACGCGAGCAGTACTTC. Translating it yields CASRRLETREQYF.

This rearrangement joins TRBV5-6 to TRBJ2-1, with D possibly matching TRBD2 (6 bases). V was shortened by 0 bases and J by 3 bases, with 16 bases between the two germline ends. CDR1 and CDR2 from the germline V gene are SGHDT and YYEEEE. CDR3 length: 17 amino acids. The CDR3 sequence: CASSLELGTGYYNEQFF. Here the CDR3 DNA reads TGTGCCAGCAGCTTGGAGCTCGGGACTGGATACTACAATGAGCAGTTCTTC.

The chain combines TRBV7-9 with TRBJ2-2; D is perhaps TRBD2 (5 bases). The CDR3 length is 15 residues. Trimming took off 4 bases at V and 6 bases at J, with 15 bases between the two ends. Germline CDR1 SEHNR, CDR2 FQNEAQ (reference sequence). Here the CDR3 DNA reads TGTGCCAGCAGCTACAAATCGTTAGCGCCCGGGGAGCTGTTTTTT. This encodes CASSYKSLAPGELFF.

The chain has TRBV15 and TRBJ1-2; unclear D gene. The CDR3 totals 14 residues. Germline CDR1 is LNHNV and CDR2 is YYDKDF (reference sequence). V lost 5 bases, J lost 4 bases, and 14 bases lay in between. In nucleotides, the CDR3 is TGTGCCACCAGCCGCCCCGAGGGCTTCTATGGCTACACCTTC. It specifies CATSRPEGFYGYTF.

The chain joins TRBV6-5 to TRBJ1-3; 7 bases line up with TRBD1. The V gene's germline CDR1 is MNHEY and CDR2 SVGAGI. V was clipped by 6 bases and J by 0 bases; unmatched bases: 5. This CDR3 is built from 15 residues. CDR3 amino acids: CASREGQNSGNTIYF. The DNA for the CDR3 is TGTGCCAGCAGGGAGGGACAGAACTCTGGAAACACCATATATTTT.

The chain is built from TRBV5-6 and TRBJ1-2, with TRBD1 as a possible D gene (5 bases). V was cut by 7 bases and J by 4 bases, with 14 bases left in between. The CDR3 runs to 13 residues. Germline assignment: CDR1 SGHDT and CDR2 YYEEEE. The CDR3 spells CASFGGSAYGYTF. CDR3 nucleotides: TGTGCCAGCTTCGGGGGGAGTGCCTATGGCTACACCTTC.

The V call is TRBV5-6, the J call TRBJ2-7, with 9 nucleotides matching TRBD2. CDR1 SGHDT and CDR2 YYEEEE come from the germline V gene. The CDR3 extends over 13 amino acids. J was trimmed by 7 bases and V by 4 bases; bases with no gene match: 6. CDR3 loop: CASSPGGLAEQYF. The CDR3 DNA reads TGTGCCAGCAGCCCCGGAGGACTAGCGGAGCAGTACTTC. Drawing the rest from reference TRBV5-6 and TRBJ2-7, the complete variable domain is DAGVTQSPTHLIKTRGQQVTLRCSPKSGHDTVSWYQQALGQGPQFIFQYYEEEERQRGNFPDRFSGHQFPNYSSELNVNALLLGDSALYLCASSPGGLAEQYFGPGTRLTVT.

This chain links TRBV6-1 with TRBJ1-5; no firm D call. V was clipped by 9 bases and J by 3 bases, with 15 bases between them. The CDR3 covers 14 residues. Germline V gene sequence: CDR1 MNHNS, CDR2 SASEGT. The CDR3 loop reads CASSAVNLNQPQHF. CDR3 DNA sequence: TGTGCCAGTTCCGCAGTGAACCTCAATCAGCCCCAGCATTTT.

This sequence joins TRBV7-2 and TRBJ2-3, with TRBD1 matching 8 bases. The CDR3 totals 15 residues. V lost 5 bases and J lost 2; bases outside the gene matches: 6. Per the germline V gene, CDR1 is SGHTA and CDR2 is FQGNSA. In nucleotides, the CDR3 is TGTGCCAGCAGCCCTCGGACAGGGACCACAGATACGCAGTATTTT. It encodes CASSPRTGTTDTQYF.

The genes are TRBV28 and TRBJ1-6; 7 bases line up with TRBD1. Germline V gene data show CDR1 as MDHEN and CDR2 as SYDVKM. With 6 bases clipped from V and 9 bases from J, the junction kept 11 bases outside the gene matches. The CDR3 loop spans 15 amino acids. The CDR3 loop is CASSPGDRAASPLHF. DNA of the CDR3: TGTGCCAGCAGCCCGGGAGACAGGGCGGCTTCACCCCTCCACTTT.

This chain uses TRBV27 with TRBJ1-1; D possibly corresponds to TRBD1 (6 bases). CDR1 and CDR2 (germline): MNHEY, SMNVEV (reference sequence). The CDR3 is 13 amino acids. V was shortened by 6 bases and J by 9 bases, with 17 bases between the two germline ends. In DNA form, the CDR3 reads TGTGCCAGCAGCCAGGGGATACTCTTTCAAGCTTTCTTT. It encodes CASSQGILFQAFF.

J is TRBJ2-1 and V is TRBV29-1; 8 nucleotides line up with TRBD2. CDR3 length: 13 amino acids. V dropped 8 bases and J dropped 7; count of bases not matched to a gene: 10. The germline V gene encodes CDR1 SQVTM and CDR2 ANQGSEA. For the CDR3, the DNA is TGCAGCTTCGGGGGGGTCCGGGGGAATGAGCAGTTCTTC. Its protein is CSFGGVRGNEQFF.

Remarks on this clone: The junction departs from germline at one end; a sequencing error may be responsible. Additional DNA sequences in this sample encode the identical CDR3. CDR3 sequence reads: CASSLVVAASGKETQYF. The CDR3 DNA reads as TGTGCTAGCAGCTTAGTTGTGGCGGCTAGCGGTAAAGAGACCCAGTACTTC. V usage is TRBV7-7 and J usage is TRBJ2-5, with 7 positions matching TRBD2. Germline V gene data show CDR1 as SSHAT and CDR2 as FNYEAQ (reference sequence). The CDR3 runs 17 residues.

J is TRBJ2-6 and V is TRBV9; D perhaps matches TRBD1 (6 bases). Trimming stripped 3 bases from V and 0 bases from J, with 13 bases between. Per the germline V gene, CDR1 is SGDLS and CDR2 is YYNGEE. The CDR3 is 17 residues long. Written as DNA, the CDR3 is TGTGCCAGCAGCGACTACCTACAGGGCTCTGGGGCCAACGTCCTGACTTTC. Protein product: CASSDYLQGSGANVLTF.

The table lists this clone with a count of one. The V gene is TRBV6-1, the J gene TRBJ1-1; D perhaps matches TRBD1 (6 bases). The CDR3 is 15 residues long. Germline loops: CDR1 MNHNS, CDR2 SASEGT. V was cut by 8 bases and J by 4 bases, with 20 bases left in between. CDR3 residues: CASDTSGTMSTEAFF. Written as DNA, the CDR3 is TGTGCCAGCGATACTTCCGGGACAATGAGCACTGAAGCTTTCTTT.

The chain carries TRBV4-1 and TRBJ2-3, with 7 nucleotides matching TRBD2. The germline CDR1 and CDR2 sequences are MGHRA and YSYEKL. CDR3 length: 20 amino acids. The V segment lost 0 bases and the J segment 2 bases; nucleotides outside the gene matches: 17. The DNA of the CDR3 is TGCGCCAGCAGCCAAGATCGGGGTGGAGGAGCGGGGCTAATCACAGATACGCAGTATTTT. Encoded protein: CASSQDRGGGAGLITDTQYF.

As concerns this clone: The conserved final phenylalanine or tryptophan is absent from the CDR3, which likely points to a read error. The DNA is left out, because the CDR3 cannot be placed on it with certainty; the CDR3 is given as TCRdb lists it. The chain carries TRBV14 and TRBJ1-2; the table's D call, TRBD1, has no DNA check behind it. The CDR3 adds up to 14 amino acids, both ends counted. Germline values: CDR1 SGHDN, CDR2 FVKESK. The CDR3 reads CASSQDLSSLNRDI.

This sequence joins TRBV6-1 and TRBJ2-7; 10 bases line up with TRBD2. The CDR3 spans 15 residues. The junction had 4 bases not matched to a gene; V was cut back by 2 bases and J by 3 bases. Germline loops: CDR1 MNHNS, CDR2 SASEGT. The CDR3 nucleotides are TGTGCCAGCAGTGAACCGGGACTAGCGATCTACGAGCAGTACTTC. It specifies CASSEPGLAIYEQYF.

The CDR3 nucleotides are TGTGCCAGCAGCTTTGGACAGGGGGATACCGGGGAGCTGTTTTTT. It encodes CASSFGQGDTGELFF. The chain uses TRBV7-9 and TRBJ2-2; TRBD1 agrees at 10 bases. Trimming cost V 3 bases and J 5 bases; bases outside gene matches: 3. The germline gives CDR1 SEHNR, CDR2 FQNEAQ (reference sequence). This CDR3 is 15 amino acids long.

This clone was detected only a few times. This rearrangement joins TRBV9 to TRBJ2-5; D is unclear. V lost 3 bases and J lost 11, with 17 bases in between. CDR1 and CDR2 from the germline V gene are SGDLS and YYNGEE. There are 13 residues in the CDR3. The CDR3 sequence is CASSARLADEQYF. The CDR3 region has the DNA TGTGCCAGCAGCGCCCGACTGGCTGATGAGCAGTACTTC.